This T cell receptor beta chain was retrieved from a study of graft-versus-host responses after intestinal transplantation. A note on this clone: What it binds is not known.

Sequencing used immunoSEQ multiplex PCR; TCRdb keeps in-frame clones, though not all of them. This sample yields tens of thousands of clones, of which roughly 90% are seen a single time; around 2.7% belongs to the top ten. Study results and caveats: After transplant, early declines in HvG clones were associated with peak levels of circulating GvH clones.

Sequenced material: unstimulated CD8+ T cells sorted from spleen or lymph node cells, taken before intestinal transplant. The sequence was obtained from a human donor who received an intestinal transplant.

CDR3 amino acids: CASSLDRVNTEAFF. The CDR3 coding sequence is TGTGCCAGCAGCTTGGACAGGGTGAACACTGAAGCTTTCTTT. The V gene is TRBV5-8, the J gene TRBJ1-1; weak D call: TRBD1 (6 bases). The CDR3 length is 14 residues. CDR1 and CDR2 from the germline V gene are SGHTS and YDEGEE. Trimming took off 0 bases at V and 0 bases at J, with 6 bases between the two ends.